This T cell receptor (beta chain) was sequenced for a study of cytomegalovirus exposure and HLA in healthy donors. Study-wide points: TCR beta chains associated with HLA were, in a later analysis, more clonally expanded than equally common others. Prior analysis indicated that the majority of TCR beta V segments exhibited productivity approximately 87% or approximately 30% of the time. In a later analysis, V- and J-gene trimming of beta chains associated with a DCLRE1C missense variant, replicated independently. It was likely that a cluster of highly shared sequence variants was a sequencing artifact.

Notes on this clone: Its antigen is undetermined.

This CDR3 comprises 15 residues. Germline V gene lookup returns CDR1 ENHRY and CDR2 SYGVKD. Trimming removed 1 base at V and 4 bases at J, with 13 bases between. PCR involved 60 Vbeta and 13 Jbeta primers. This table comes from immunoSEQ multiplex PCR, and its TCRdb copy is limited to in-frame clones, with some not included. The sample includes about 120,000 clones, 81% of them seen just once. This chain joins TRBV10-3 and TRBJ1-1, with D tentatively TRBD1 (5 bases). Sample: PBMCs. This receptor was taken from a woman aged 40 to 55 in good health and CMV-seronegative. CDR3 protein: CAISEWGGEGTEAFF. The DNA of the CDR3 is TGTGCCATCAGTGAGTGGGGGGGAGAAGGCACTGAAGCTTTCTTT.